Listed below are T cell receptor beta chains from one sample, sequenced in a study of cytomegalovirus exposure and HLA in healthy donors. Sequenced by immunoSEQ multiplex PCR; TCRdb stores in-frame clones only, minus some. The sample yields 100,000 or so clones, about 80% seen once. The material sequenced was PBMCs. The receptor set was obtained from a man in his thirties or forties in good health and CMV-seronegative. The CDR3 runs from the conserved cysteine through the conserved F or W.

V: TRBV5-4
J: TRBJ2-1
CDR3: CASSLDAGGYNEQFF

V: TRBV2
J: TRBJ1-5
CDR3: CASSVGQPQHF

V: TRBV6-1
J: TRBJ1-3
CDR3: CASRHDREFGNTIYF

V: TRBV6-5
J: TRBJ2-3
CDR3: CASSYTRAGGADTQYF

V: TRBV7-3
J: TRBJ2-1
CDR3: CASSLRVGLRGNEQFF

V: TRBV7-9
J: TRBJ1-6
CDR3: CASSDPGLVPLHF

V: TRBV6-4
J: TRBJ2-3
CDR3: CATRPTRTDTQYF

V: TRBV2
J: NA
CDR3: CASSVSAGTGEQYF

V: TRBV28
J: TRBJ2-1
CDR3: CASRQTVNEQFF

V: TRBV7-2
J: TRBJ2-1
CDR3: CASSLISGQGYNEQFF

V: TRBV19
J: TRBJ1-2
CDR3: CASSNRDRIYGYTF

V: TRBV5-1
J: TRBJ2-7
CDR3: CASGQSGAYEQYF

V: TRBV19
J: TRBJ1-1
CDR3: CASSTTGNTEAFF

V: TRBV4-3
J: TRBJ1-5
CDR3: CASSLSGGQPQHF

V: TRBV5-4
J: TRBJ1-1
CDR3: CASSIQEGTEAFF

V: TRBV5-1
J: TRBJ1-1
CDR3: CASSQGTGGTEAFF

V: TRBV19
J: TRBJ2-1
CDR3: CASSIGTRNEQFF

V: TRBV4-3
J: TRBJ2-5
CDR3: CASSHDTSRETQYF

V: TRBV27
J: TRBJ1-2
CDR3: CASSSRGQFYGYTF

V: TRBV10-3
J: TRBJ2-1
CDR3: CAIGKGRSYNEQFF

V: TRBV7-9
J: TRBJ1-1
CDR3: CSSSFGNTEAFF

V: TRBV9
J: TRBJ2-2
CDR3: CASSAAGTPSGELFF

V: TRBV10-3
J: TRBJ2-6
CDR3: CAIRGGGSSGANVLTF

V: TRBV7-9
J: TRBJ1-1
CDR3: CASSLAGAGGSPAFF

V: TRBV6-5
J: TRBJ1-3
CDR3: CASSWTGGPGNTIYF

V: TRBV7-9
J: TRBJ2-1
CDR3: CASSLGLAGVAEQFF

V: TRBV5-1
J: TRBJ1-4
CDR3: CASSLASGATNEKLFF

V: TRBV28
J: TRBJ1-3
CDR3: CASRGRGSGNTIYF

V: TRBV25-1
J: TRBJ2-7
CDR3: CASSEGRDSPTYEQYF

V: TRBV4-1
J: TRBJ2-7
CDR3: CASSQAMRSGRGYEQYF

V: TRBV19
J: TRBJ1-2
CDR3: CAGRTGNYGYTF

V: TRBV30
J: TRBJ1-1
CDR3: CAWSSGDYLRPSFF

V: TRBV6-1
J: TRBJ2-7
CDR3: CASSVFFDDSSCEQYF

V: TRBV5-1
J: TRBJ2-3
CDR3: CASSLPGLAGRDTQYF

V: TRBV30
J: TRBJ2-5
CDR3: CAWSGGTGETQYF